Listed below are T cell receptor beta chains from one sample, sequenced in a study of identifying expanded T cells in peripheral blood. Libraries were prepared by immunoSEQ multiplex PCR; TCRdb keeps only in-frame clonotypes and omits some of them. The table has some 120,000 clones, roughly 84% seen once; the top ten hold approximately 3%. The sample was blood. Every receptor here comes from a person aged 18 to 75 in good health. CDR3s include the opening cysteine and the closing phenylalanine or tryptophan. The D gene is left open where the match is weak. Clone size is given for some rows only: seen once, a few or many times, or a class if the clone is expanded.

TRBV23-1	-	TRBJ2-7	TRBD1	CARNPGTENYEQYF	TGCGCCAGGAACCCCGGGACAGAGAATTACGAGCAGTACTTC
TRBV27	-	TRBJ2-7	-	CASSLPSAALKEQYF	TGTGCCAGCAGTTTACCCTCGGCAGCACTCAAGGAGCAGTACTTC
TRBV5-5	-	TRBJ1-2	TRBD1	CASSLDTGQGFGYTF	TGTGCCAGCAGCTTGGACACGGGACAGGGGTTTGGCTACACCTTC
TRBV14	-	TRBJ2-5	-	CASSHLETQYF	TGTGCCAGCAGCCATCTGGAGACCCAGTACTTC
TRBV9	-	TRBJ2-1	TRBD2	CASSPPPGLADNEQFF	TGTGCCAGCAGCCCCCCACCGGGACTAGCGGACAATGAGCAGTTCTTC
TRBV6-6	-	TRBJ2-7	TRBD2	CASSIGGTAYEQYF	TGTGCCAGCAGTATCGGGGGGACCGCCTACGAGCAGTACTTC
TRBV4-3	once	TRBJ2-7	-	CASSQEQENYEQYF	TGCGCCAGCAGCCAAGAGCAAGAAAACTACGAGCAGTACTTC
TRBV18	-	TRBJ2-7	TRBD1	CASSPPKGQGRYEQYF	TGTGCCAGCTCACCACCGAAGGGACAGGGGCGCTACGAGCAGTACTTC
TRBV7-9	-	TRBJ1-2	-	CASSLDGQPTNYGYTF	TGTGCCAGCAGCTTAGATGGACAGCCTACTAACTATGGCTACACCTTC
TRBV18	-	TRBJ2-7	-	CASSPVGWEVAYEQYF	TGTGCCAGCTCACCTGTCGGGTGGGAGGTTGCCTACGAGCAGTACTTC
TRBV7-8	-	TRBJ2-1	TRBD1	CASSLAQGARNEQFF	TGTGCCAGCAGCTTAGCGCAGGGGGCTAGAAATGAGCAGTTCTTC
TRBV18	-	TRBJ1-2	-	CASSPTETYGYTF	TGTGCCAGCTCACCGACAGAAACCTATGGCTACACCTTC
TRBV18	-	TRBJ2-7	-	CASSAGDWRYEQYF	TGTGCCAGCTCTGCTGGGGACTGGCGCTACGAGCAGTACTTC
TRBV15	-	TRBJ1-4	-	CATSRYNEKLFF	TGTGCCACCAGCAGGTATAATGAAAAACTGTTTTTT
TRBV30	once	TRBJ2-1	-	CAWSPLVTYNEQFF	TGTGCCTGGAGTCCTCTAGTTACCTACAATGAGCAGTTCTTC
TRBV7-2	-	TRBJ2-1	TRBD2	CASSRGGSSYNEQFF	TGTGCCAGCAGCCGCGGGGGTAGCTCCTACAATGAGCAGTTCTTC
TRBV27	-	TRBJ1-2	TRBD1	CASSRGRTGGHRGASYTF	TGTGCCAGCAGCCGAGGGAGGACAGGAGGACATAGGGGGGCGAGCTACACCTTC
TRBV2	-	TRBJ2-2	TRBD1	CASSASGGLGAGELFF	TGTGCCAGCAGTGCCTCAGGGGGTCTAGGGGCCGGGGAGCTGTTTTTT
TRBV23-1	-	TRBJ2-7	-	CASSRFTGLRGFFEQYF	TGCGCCAGCAGTCGTTTTACGGGTTTGCGGGGATTCTTCGAGCAGTACTTC
TRBV5-6	-	TRBJ2-6	-	CASSLDGVLAGANVLTF	TGTGCCAGCAGCTTGGACGGGGTACTAGCTGGGGCCAACGTCCTGACTTTC
TRBV5-8	once	TRBJ1-2	-	CASSFSGTSNYGYTF	TGTGCCAGCAGCTTCTCAGGGACCTCTAACTATGGCTACACCTTC
TRBV4-3	-	TRBJ1-4	-	CASSQDMGVDRAGANEKLFF	TGCGCCAGCAGCCAGGACATGGGGGTGGATCGGGCCGGTGCTAATGAAAAACTGTTTTTT
TRBV6-6	-	TRBJ1-3	-	CAATMGVGNTIYF	TGTGCCGCTACTATGGGGGTAGGAAACACCATATATTTT
TRBV5-1	once	TRBJ1-2	TRBD1	CASSPNLGTGLHGYTF	TGCGCCAGCAGCCCTAACCTCGGGACAGGGCTTCATGGCTACACCTTC
TRBV27	-	TRBJ1-6	TRBD1	CASSLQGAFPGSPLHF	TGTGCCAGCAGTTTACAGGGGGCTTTTCCCGGCTCACCCCTCCACTTT
TRBV7-8	-	TRBJ1-6	-	CASSPQQELSYNSPLHF	TGTGCCAGCAGCCCCCAACAGGAACTCTCCTATAATTCACCCCTCCACTTT
TRBV7-8	few	TRBJ1-3	-	CASSLLTRPTGNTIYF	TGTGCCAGCAGCTTACTGACCCGGCCCACTGGAAACACCATATATTTT
TRBV7-2	-	TRBJ2-7	-	CASSRGHPSQYEQYF	TGTGCCAGCAGTAGGGGACATCCCTCCCAGTACGAGCAGTACTTC
TRBV11-2	-	TRBJ1-5	TRBD1	CASSRTGGTQPQHF	TGTGCCAGCAGCCGGACAGGCGGTACTCAGCCCCAGCATTTT
TRBV19	-	TRBJ1-1	TRBD1	CATKGQLNTEAFF	TGTGCCACTAAGGGACAGTTGAACACTGAAGCTTTCTTT
TRBV7-6	-	TRBJ1-1	-	CASSIYPTVTGEAFF	TGTGCCAGCAGCATATACCCCACCGTGACAGGTGAAGCTTTCTTT
TRBV7-2	many	TRBJ1-2	TRBD1	CASSHGQGLGANYGYTF	TGTGCCAGCAGTCATGGACAGGGTCTAGGAGCTAACTATGGCTACACCTTC
TRBV30	-	TRBJ2-5	-	CAFDTEETQYF	TGTGCTTTCGACACCGAAGAGACCCAGTACTTC
TRBV2	-	TRBJ1-5	TRBD1	CASSLDRDGVYSNQPQHF	TGTGCCAGCAGCTTGGACAGGGATGGGGTTTATAGCAATCAGCCCCAGCATTTT
TRBV18	once	TRBJ1-5	-	CASSPDTLNNQPQHF	TGTGCCAGCTCACCAGATACTCTTAACAATCAGCCCCAGCATTTT
TRBV7-2	-	TRBJ2-5	TRBD2	CASSSSFVGGEETQYF	TGTGCCAGCAGCTCATCCTTTGTGGGGGGGGAAGAGACCCAGTACTTC
TRBV10-3	-	TRBJ2-3	-	CAISESGGRGTDTQYF	TGTGCCATCAGTGAGTCCGGGGGAAGGGGCACAGATACGCAGTATTTT
TRBV7-2	-	TRBJ1-2	TRBD1	CASSLRDRAYGYTF	TGTGCCAGCAGCCTCCGGGACAGGGCCTATGGCTACACCTTC
TRBV5-1	-	TRBJ2-7	TRBD1	CASSRFSGTGGHYEQYF	TGCGCCAGCAGCCGATTCTCCGGGACAGGCGGACACTACGAGCAGTACTTC
TRBV4-3	-	TRBJ2-2	TRBD1	CASSPGSGTGDTGELFF	TGCGCCAGCAGCCCAGGATCCGGGACAGGTGACACCGGGGAGCTGTTTTTT
TRBV29-1	-	TRBJ2-7	TRBD1	CSVRQGASYEQYF	TGCAGCGTCCGACAGGGGGCCTCCTACGAGCAGTACTTC
TRBV2	-	TRBJ1-5	-	CASSLQGRNNQPQHF	TGTGCCAGCAGCCTACAGGGACGAAACAATCAGCCCCAGCATTTT
TRBV7-6	once	TRBJ2-7	-	CASSSSLTKTYEQYF	TGTGCCAGCAGCTCCTCCCTGACGAAGACCTACGAGCAGTACTTC
TRBV7-2	-	TRBJ2-6	-	CASSLLNPRLGAGANVLTF	TGTGCCAGCAGCTTATTAAACCCCAGGTTGGGGGCTGGGGCCAACGTCCTGACTTTC
TRBV11-3	-	TRBJ1-4	-	CASSSTLVGNEKLFF	TGTGCCAGCAGCTCTACCCTGGTGGGGAATGAAAAACTGTTTTTT
TRBV27	-	TRBJ2-1	TRBD2	CASSSGTSGDNEQFF	TGTGCCAGCAGTTCCGGGACTAGCGGAGACAATGAGCAGTTCTTC
TRBV5-1	-	TRBJ2-1	-	CASSLVAQGDNEQFF	TGCGCCAGCAGCTTGGTGGCCCAAGGGGACAATGAGCAGTTCTTC
TRBV5-8	-	TRBJ1-4	TRBD1	CASSLWSGGNEKLFF	TGTGCCAGCAGCTTGTGGTCAGGGGGAAATGAAAAACTGTTTTTT
TRBV12-5	-	TRBJ2-5	-	CASGGTRGSETQYF	TGTGCTAGTGGGGGGACGAGGGGCTCGGAGACCCAGTACTTC
TRBV6-4	-	TRBJ2-3	TRBD2	CASSDSVGGGATDTQYF	TGTGCCAGCAGTGACTCCGTGGGCGGGGGGGCGACAGATACGCAGTATTTT
TRBV11-3	-	TRBJ1-2	-	CASSTLPGLGGGGYTF	TGTGCCAGCAGCACCCTCCCGGGGTTGGGGGGCGGTGGCTACACCTTC
TRBV6-1	-	TRBJ2-2	-	CASSPDTGELFF	TGTGCCAGCAGCCCTGACACCGGGGAGCTGTTTTTT
TRBV5-6	-	TRBJ2-7	-	CASSPDGSYEQYF	TGTGCCAGCAGCCCGGACGGTTCCTACGAGCAGTACTTC